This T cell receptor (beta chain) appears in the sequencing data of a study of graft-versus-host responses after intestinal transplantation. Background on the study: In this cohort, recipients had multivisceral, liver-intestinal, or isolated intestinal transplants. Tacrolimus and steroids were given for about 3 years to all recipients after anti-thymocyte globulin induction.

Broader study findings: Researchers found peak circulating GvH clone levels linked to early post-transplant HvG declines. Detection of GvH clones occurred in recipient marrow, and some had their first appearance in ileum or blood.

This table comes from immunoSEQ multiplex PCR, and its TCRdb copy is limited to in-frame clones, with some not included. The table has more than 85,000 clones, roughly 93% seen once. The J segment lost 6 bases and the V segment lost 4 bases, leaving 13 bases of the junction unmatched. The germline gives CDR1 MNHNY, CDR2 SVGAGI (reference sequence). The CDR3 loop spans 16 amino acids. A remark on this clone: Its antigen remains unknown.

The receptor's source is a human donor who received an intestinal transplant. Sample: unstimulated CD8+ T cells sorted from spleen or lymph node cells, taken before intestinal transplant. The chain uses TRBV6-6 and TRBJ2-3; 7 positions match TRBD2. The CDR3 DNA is TGTGCCAGCAGTTTAACCCAGCGCGGGCGGGAGGATACGCAGTATTTT. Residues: CASSLTQRGREDTQYF.